This T cell receptor beta chain was captured in a study of cytomegalovirus exposure and HLA in healthy donors. Each donor was healthy, and each was a bone marrow donor. Study findings and constraints: Specific recognition of CMV antigens was confirmed in vitro for a few chains (all CMV-associated).

To note about this clone: Antigen unknown.

The trim removed 7 bases at V and 4 bases at J, leaving 7 bases unmatched. Per germline, CDR1 SEHNR and CDR2 FQNEAQ (reference sequence). The CDR3 has 14 residues. A multiplex PCR was run with 60 Vbeta primers and 13 Jbeta primers. TCRdb's copy holds only in-frame clones and misses some; the assay was immunoSEQ multiplex PCR. The repertoire holds around 200,000 clones, with 77% as singletons. Sequenced sample: PBMCs. The origin of this receptor is a woman in her sixties in good health and CMV-seropositive. This sequence joins TRBV7-9 and TRBJ2-7, with 10 nucleotides matching TRBD1. CDR3 protein: CASTPWDRGYEQYF. The DNA of the CDR3 is TGTGCCAGCACCCCCTGGGACAGGGGATACGAGCAGTACTTC.